Presented here are 5 T cell receptor beta chains from one specimen sequenced in a study of shared clonotypes between healthy human individuals. Only CD45RO-negative cells positively selected for CCR7 counted as naive CD8 cells, so terminally differentiated effector memory CD45RA+ cells were excluded. Repertoires were generated with immunoSEQ multiplex PCR, while TCRdb's copy carries only in-frame clones and drops some. The sample contains around 2.1 million clones, roughly 91% of which appear only once. The material sequenced was naive CD8+ T cells from PBMCs. These TCRs come from a man younger than 35 in good health. Some clones in this sample may be carry-over from other donors' samples.

This clone was seen only a few times. This chain uses TRBV11-2 with TRBJ2-5, with D unresolved. From germline, CDR1 is SGHAT and CDR2 FQNNGV. V was shortened by 8 bases and J by 5 bases, with 6 bases between the two germline ends. The CDR3 is 10 residues long. CDR3 bases: TGTGCCAGCGGCCCCGAGACCCAGTACTTC. It translates to CASGPETQYF.

J is TRBJ2-7 and V is TRBV25-1, with TRBD1 matching 8 bases. The CDR3 consists of 14 residues. Losses at the gene ends were 8 bases for V and 0 bases for J; bases not matched to a gene: 6. CDR1 and CDR2 (germline): MGHDK, SYGVNS. The CDR3 coding sequence is TGTGCCAGCCTTGGGACAGGTAGCTCCTACGAGCAGTACTTC. Encoded protein: CASLGTGSSYEQYF.

This clone occurred once. The chain combines TRBV28 with TRBJ2-7, with D perhaps matching TRBD1 (5 bases). This CDR3 is 13 amino acids long. Trimming shortened V by 10 bases and J by 3 bases, and 16 bases separated the two germline ends. Germline assignment: CDR1 MDHEN and CDR2 SYDVKM. The CDR3 coding sequence is TGTGCCACCACGTCACAGGTTAACTACGAGCAGTACTTC. It yields the protein CATTSQVNYEQYF.

The chain uses TRBV27 and TRBJ1-2, with D tentatively TRBD1 (6 bases). The CDR3 spans 14 residues. Trimming took 7 bases from V and 2 from J, leaving 14 bases between them. Germline CDR1 is MNHEY and CDR2 is SMNVEV (reference sequence). CDR3 bases: TGTGCCAGCACCCGAACAGGGAAAAACTATGGCTACACCTTC. Translated, it gives CASTRTGKNYGYTF.

V gene TRBV19 combines with J gene TRBJ2-2; perhaps D is TRBD1 or TRBD2 (6 bases each). Germline V gene data show CDR1 as LNHDA and CDR2 as SQIVND (reference sequence). Trimming removed 5 bases at V and 4 bases at J, with 23 bases between. This CDR3 has 18 residues. The CDR3 protein is CASSVKSGGLGFTGELFF. The DNA of the CDR3 is TGTGCCAGTAGTGTCAAATCCGGGGGCTTGGGATTCACCGGGGAGCTGTTTTTT.